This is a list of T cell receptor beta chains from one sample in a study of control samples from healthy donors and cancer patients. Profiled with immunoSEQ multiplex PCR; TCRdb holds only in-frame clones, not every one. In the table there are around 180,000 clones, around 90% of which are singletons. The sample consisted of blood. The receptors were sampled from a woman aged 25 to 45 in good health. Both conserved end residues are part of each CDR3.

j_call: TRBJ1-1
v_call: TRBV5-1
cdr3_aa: CASSLGHDTEAFF

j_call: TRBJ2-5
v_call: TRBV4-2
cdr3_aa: CASSQEGRGQGAGETQYF

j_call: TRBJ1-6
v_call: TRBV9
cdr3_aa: CASSVDPGGSSPLHF

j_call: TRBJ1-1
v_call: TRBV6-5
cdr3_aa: CASSYTYSRVVTEAFF

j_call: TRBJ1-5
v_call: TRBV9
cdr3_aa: CASSVDHNQPQHF

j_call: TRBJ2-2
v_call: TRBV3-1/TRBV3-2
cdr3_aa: CASSPGGFNTGELFF

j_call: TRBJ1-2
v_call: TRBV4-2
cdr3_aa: CASSQGSGTSSGYTF

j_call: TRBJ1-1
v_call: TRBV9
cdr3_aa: CASSVRTGHTEAFF

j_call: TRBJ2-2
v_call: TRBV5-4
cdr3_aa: CASSSGASNTGELFF

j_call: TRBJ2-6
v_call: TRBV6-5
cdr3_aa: CASSRDPLANVLTF

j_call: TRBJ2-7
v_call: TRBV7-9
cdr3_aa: CASSRSGRAKGEQYF

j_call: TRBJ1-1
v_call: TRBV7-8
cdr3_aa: CASSLDPWTEAFF

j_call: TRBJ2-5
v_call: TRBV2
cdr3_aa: CASSPDPPREETQYF

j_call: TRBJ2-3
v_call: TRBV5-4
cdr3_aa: CASSLWAGSTDTQYF

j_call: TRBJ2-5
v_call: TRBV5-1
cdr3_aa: CASSLSGMQETQYF

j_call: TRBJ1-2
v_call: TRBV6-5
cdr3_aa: CASTARWGVGSYTF

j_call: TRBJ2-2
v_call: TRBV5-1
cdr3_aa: CASSRPGRAMNIEVAGELFF

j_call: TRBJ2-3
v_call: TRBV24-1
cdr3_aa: CATSDWMSSAGTDTQYF

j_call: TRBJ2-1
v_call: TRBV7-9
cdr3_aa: CASGLADNEQFF

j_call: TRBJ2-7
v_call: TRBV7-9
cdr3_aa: CATTGPSSYEQYF

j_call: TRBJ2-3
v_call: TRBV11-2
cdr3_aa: CASSLGQRTQYF

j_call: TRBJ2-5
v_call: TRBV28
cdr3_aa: CASSRTGTGGETQYF

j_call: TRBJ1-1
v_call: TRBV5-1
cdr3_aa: CASSPGTRNTEAFF